Listed here are 10 T cell receptor beta chains from one sample, sequenced in a study of blood T cell repertoires in COVID-19. Some clones are missing from TCRdb's copy, which holds only in-frame ones; the method was immunoSEQ multiplex PCR. The sample holds about 220,000 clones, approximately 85% seen once. Sequenced input: peripheral blood. The receptors were sampled from a woman in her sixties or seventies with COVID-19, enrolled during active disease.

This clone was recorded only once. This chain joins TRBV10-2 and TRBJ1-5; TRBD1 agrees at 7 bases. Germline-derived CDR1 and CDR2 are WSHSY and SAAADI. There are 13 residues in the CDR3. Trimming removed 8 bases from V and 3 bases from J; junction bases left unmatched: 4. The CDR3, as DNA: TGCGCCAGCGCCGACAGGGTCAATCAGCCCCAGCATTTT. Translated, it gives CASADRVNQPQHF.

V gene TRBV1 combines with J gene TRBJ2-7; the table gives TRBD2 as D, unverified against the DNA. TRBV1 is shown as a pseudogene. The length of the CDR3 is 16 residues. The CDR3 spells CTSSQDWPGSPYEQYF. CDR3 DNA sequence: TGCACCAGCAGCCAAGATTGGCCGGGGTCCCCCTACGAGCAGTACTTC.

This clone was recorded only once. In DNA, the CDR3 is TGTGCCAGCATCCCGGACGGGAGGGGCTATGGCTACACCTTC. This encodes CASIPDGRGYGYTF. The chain combines TRBV6-2 or TRBV6-3 with TRBJ1-2; possibly TRBD1 for D (5 bases). The V end lost 7 bases, the J end lost 4 bases, and 16 bases lay between the germline ends. CDR3 length: 14 residues. The V gene's germline CDR1 is MNHEY and CDR2 SVGEGT.

This chain joins TRBV7-2 and TRBJ2-3; TRBD2 aligns across 10 bases. The CDR3 runs 15 residues. Trimming took 5 bases from V and 4 from J; bases not matched to a gene: 6. Per the germline V gene, CDR1 is SGHTA and CDR2 is FQGNSA. CDR3 DNA sequence: TGTGCCAGCAGCATGCGGACTAGCGGATCAGATACGCAGTATTTT. Amino acid sequence: CASSMRTSGSDTQYF.

This chain connects TRBV5-1 to TRBJ2-7; D unresolved. Germline-derived CDR1 and CDR2 are SGHRS and YFSETQ. V lost 2 bases to trimming and J lost 4 bases, with 10 bases between them. This CDR3 has 13 amino acids. The CDR3 region has the DNA TGCGCCAGCAGCTTACTCGACACGTACGAGCAGTACTTC. Its protein product is CASSLLDTYEQYF.

This clone was counted once. The chain recombines TRBV5-5 with TRBJ2-1, with 7 bases that match TRBD1. Germline V gene data show CDR1 as SGHKS and CDR2 as YYEKEE (reference sequence). This CDR3 has 15 residues. V was pared by 4 bases and J by 5 bases, with 9 bases of the junction left unmatched. The CDR3 protein is CASSDRTGVHNEQFF. CDR3 sequence (DNA): TGTGCCAGCAGCGATCGGACAGGCGTCCACAATGAGCAGTTCTTC.

The V call is TRBV27, the J call TRBJ2-1, with 11 bases identical to TRBD2. The CDR3 loop spans 16 amino acids. V lost 4 bases to trimming and J lost 4 bases; unmatched junction nucleotides: 6. Germline V gene data show CDR1 as MNHEY and CDR2 as SMNVEV (reference sequence). The CDR3 spells CASSSTLAGAYNEQFF. The DNA of the CDR3 is TGTGCCAGCAGTTCAACACTAGCGGGGGCTTACAATGAGCAGTTCTTC.

Comment on this clone: Additional DNA sequences in this sample encode the identical CDR3. The V gene is TRBV6-2 or TRBV6-3, the J gene TRBJ1-5; D may be TRBD1 (5 bases). V lost 5 bases and J 11 bases, leaving 10 bases between the germline ends. CDR3 length equals 11 residues. Germline CDR1 MNHEY, CDR2 SVGEGT. The CDR3: CASSLGGAQHF. CDR3 bases: TGTGCCAGCAGTCTCGGGGGAGCCCAGCATTTT.

V is TRBV11-2 and J is TRBJ2-1; D ambiguous. The CDR3 is 15 amino acids. The germline V gene encodes CDR1 SGHAT and CDR2 FQNNGV. The germline V and J ends were trimmed by 6 bases and 6 bases, with 18 bases remaining between them. The chain's CDR3 is CASRPLVSPRNEQFF. DNA of the CDR3: TGTGCCAGCAGGCCCCTAGTATCACCCCGCAATGAGCAGTTCTTC.

This clone has a handful of counts. V gene TRBV5-1 combines with J gene TRBJ1-1; tentatively, D is TRBD1 (5 bases). V dropped 6 bases and J dropped 4 bases, with 25 bases sitting between them. The CDR3 has 17 residues. The germline gives CDR1 SGHRS, CDR2 YFSETQ. The CDR3 nucleotides are TGCGCCAGCACCCTCTTGGGTTCGGGGGTAGGTACCACTGAAGCTTTCTTT. Its protein is CASTLLGSGVGTTEAFF.